Below, 16 T cell receptor beta chains from the same sample are listed, as sequenced in a study of T cells after posttransplantation cyclophosphamide. Controls had myeloablative marrow grafts with methotrexate and calcineurin inhibitor, sampled at 1 year. Sequencing was performed with immunoSEQ multiplex PCR; in TCRdb, only in-frame clones are kept and a portion is missing. The table records 20,000 to 25,000 clones, 80% to 90% of them present only once. The sequencing here drew on PBMCs, taken 350 to 400 days after allogeneic stem cell transplant with calcineurin inhibitor and methotrexate. The receptors shown here come from a female patient under 45 who received an allogeneic stem cell transplant from an unrelated donor, was CMV-positive, and had acute and chronic GVHD. Some T cells may be graft donor cells.

The chain employs TRBV5-1 and TRBJ1-2; D ambiguous. This CDR3 region has 13 residues. CDR1 is SGHRS, CDR2 YFSETQ, per germline. The germline V and J ends were trimmed by 2 bases and 2 bases, with 7 bases remaining between them. CDR3 in DNA: TGCGCCAGCAGCTTAAGACAAAACTATGGCTACACCTTC. This sequence encodes CASSLRQNYGYTF.

The chain joins TRBV19 to TRBJ1-2; TRBD1 matches at 8 bases. CDR3 length equals 15 residues. The V segment lost 4 bases and the J segment 6 bases; nucleotides outside the gene matches: 10. From germline, CDR1 is LNHDA and CDR2 SQIVND (reference sequence). CDR3 sequence reads: CASSTHSGGADGYTF. The CDR3 DNA reads TGTGCCAGTAGTACCCATTCAGGGGGCGCGGATGGCTACACCTTC.

The V and J genes are TRBV5-1 and TRBJ1-4; tentatively, D is TRBD1 (6 bases). The CDR3 has 15 amino acids. The germline V gene has CDR1 SGHRS and CDR2 YFSETQ. The V and J ends lost 0 bases and 5 bases respectively, with 11 bases between them. DNA of the CDR3: TGCGCCAGCAGCTTGGCCGCAACAGGGAATGAAAAACTGTTTTTT. This codes for CASSLAATGNEKLFF.

The V call is TRBV11-2, the J call TRBJ1-6; 7 positions agree with TRBD1. Trimming cost V 3 bases and J 6 bases; bases outside gene matches: 11. The CDR3 runs 17 residues. Germline V gene lookup returns CDR1 SGHAT and CDR2 FQNNGV. The CDR3 reads CASSFQTGLTFNSPLHF. The CDR3, as DNA: TGTGCCAGCAGCTTCCAGACAGGGCTGACGTTTAATTCACCCCTCCACTTT.

The chain recombines TRBV7-9 with TRBJ2-1, with 8 bases lining up with TRBD2. There are 17 residues in the CDR3. Unmatched junction bases numbered 9, after V lost 1 base and J lost 4 bases. Germline V lookup: CDR1 SEHNR, CDR2 FQNEAQ (reference sequence). The DNA for the CDR3 is TGTGCCAGCAGCTTAGGGGGTTTAGCGGGGTTTTACAATGAGCAGTTCTTC. It codes for CASSLGGLAGFYNEQFF.

This clone was observed once. V usage is TRBV11-2 and J usage is TRBJ2-1; possibly TRBD2 for D (5 bases). Germline V gene lookup returns CDR1 SGHAT and CDR2 FQNNGV. V was clipped by 5 bases and J by 6 bases, with 14 bases between them. The CDR3 loop spans 14 amino acids. CDR3 loop: CASSPEGRFNEQFF. In nucleotides, the CDR3 is TGTGCCAGCAGCCCCGAGGGCCGTTTCAATGAGCAGTTCTTC.

This clone was detected only a few times. The chain has TRBV28 and TRBJ1-2, with a possible D match to TRBD1 (6 bases). There are 15 residues in the CDR3. Per germline, CDR1 MDHEN and CDR2 SYDVKM. Trimming removed 7 bases at V and 4 bases at J, with 19 bases between. CDR3 DNA sequence: TGTGCCAGCAAGCCAACTCAGGGGTCTGGCTATGGCTACACCTTC. Translated, it gives CASKPTQGSGYGYTF.

The chain recombines TRBV4-3 with TRBJ2-3; 11 bases map to TRBD1. This CDR3 contains 15 residues. CDR1 LGHNA and CDR2 YSLEER come from the germline V gene. Germline trimming cut 5 bases from V and 2 bases from J; bases unmatched to any gene: 3. CDR3 loop: CASSSGQGDTDTQYF. The CDR3 DNA reads as TGCGCCAGCAGCTCGGGACAGGGGGACACAGATACGCAGTATTTT.

This sequence joins TRBV27 and TRBJ1-5; tentative D call: TRBD1 (6 bases). The germline V gene has CDR1 MNHEY and CDR2 SMNVEV (reference sequence). With 6 bases removed from V and 10 bases from J, the gap between germline ends came to 16 bases. The CDR3 runs 13 residues. The CDR3 coding sequence is TGTGCCAGCAGCCCCGGGACATTTGGTCCCCAGCATTTT. It is translated as CASSPGTFGPQHF.

The chain uses TRBV30 and TRBJ1-1; weak D call: TRBD1 (5 bases). V was cut by 4 bases and J by 1 base, with 13 bases left in between. This CDR3 region has 14 residues. The germline V gene has CDR1 GTSNPN and CDR2 SVGIG (reference sequence). For the CDR3, the DNA is TGTGCCTGGACCCCCGGGGGATCGAACACTGAAGCTTTCTTT. This sequence encodes CAWTPGGSNTEAFF.

The CDR3 DNA reads TGTGCCAGCAGCTTAGCGGGACAGGGGACGACCAACTATGGCTACACCTTC. This translates into CASSLAGQGTTNYGYTF. This chain joins TRBV11-3 and TRBJ1-2, with 10 bases aligning to TRBD1. Germline lookup yields CDR1 SGHNT and CDR2 YENEEA. This CDR3 region has 17 residues. V shed 1 base and J 2 bases; nucleotides not matched to a gene: 7.

The chain uses TRBV7-9 and TRBJ2-2; TRBD2 aligns across 10 bases. Germline V gene sequence: CDR1 SEHNR, CDR2 FQNEAQ (reference sequence). The V segment lost 7 bases and the J segment 6 bases; nucleotides outside the gene matches: 8. The CDR3 totals 15 residues. The chain's CDR3 is CASNARLAGPGELFF. CDR3 DNA sequence: TGTGCCAGCAACGCCAGACTAGCGGGCCCCGGGGAGCTGTTTTTT. Filled out from reference TRBV7-9 and TRBJ2-2, the complete variable domain reads DTGVSQNPRHKITKRGQNVTFRCDPISEHNRLYWYRQTLGQGPEFLTYFQNEAQLEKSRLLSDRFSAERPKGSFSTLEIQRTEQGDSAMYLCASNARLAGPGELFFGEGSRLTVL.

This clone was recorded only once. J is TRBJ2-1 and V is TRBV27; unclear D gene. The CDR3 is made up of 13 amino acids. V was shortened by 2 bases and J by 8 bases, with 10 bases between the two germline ends. CDR1 is MNHEY, CDR2 SMNVEV, per germline (reference sequence). CDR3 sequence (DNA): TGTGCCAGCAGTTTAGGGCCCAAGGATGAGCAGTTCTTC. The encoded protein is CASSLGPKDEQFF.

The genes are TRBV7-9 and TRBJ2-4; D is undetermined. Trimming shortened V by 1 base and J by 1 base, and 8 bases separated the two germline ends. The CDR3 has 15 amino acids. Germline CDR1 is SEHNR and CDR2 is FQNEAQ (reference sequence). CDR3 bases: TGTGCCAGCAGCTTAGTTGGCATGGCCAAAAACATTCAGTACTTC. This gives the protein CASSLVGMAKNIQYF.

The V and J genes are TRBV9 and TRBJ2-1, with 13 positions matching TRBD2. Germline lookup yields CDR1 SGDLS and CDR2 YYNGEE. After removal of 3 bases from V and 8 bases from J, the junction contained 5 bases not matched to a gene. The CDR3 runs 15 residues. The CDR3 is CASSAGTSGIYEQFF. For the CDR3, the DNA is TGTGCCAGCAGCGCGGGGACTAGCGGGATCTATGAGCAGTTCTTC.

The chain combines TRBV27 with TRBJ1-1; D may be TRBD1 (5 bases). Deletions cut 5 bases from V and 2 bases from J, with 6 bases between. Germline values: CDR1 MNHEY, CDR2 SMNVEV (reference sequence). The CDR3 runs 12 residues. DNA of the CDR3: TGTGCCAGCAGTAGGGGTAACACTGAAGCTTTCTTT. Protein sequence: CASSRGNTEAFF.